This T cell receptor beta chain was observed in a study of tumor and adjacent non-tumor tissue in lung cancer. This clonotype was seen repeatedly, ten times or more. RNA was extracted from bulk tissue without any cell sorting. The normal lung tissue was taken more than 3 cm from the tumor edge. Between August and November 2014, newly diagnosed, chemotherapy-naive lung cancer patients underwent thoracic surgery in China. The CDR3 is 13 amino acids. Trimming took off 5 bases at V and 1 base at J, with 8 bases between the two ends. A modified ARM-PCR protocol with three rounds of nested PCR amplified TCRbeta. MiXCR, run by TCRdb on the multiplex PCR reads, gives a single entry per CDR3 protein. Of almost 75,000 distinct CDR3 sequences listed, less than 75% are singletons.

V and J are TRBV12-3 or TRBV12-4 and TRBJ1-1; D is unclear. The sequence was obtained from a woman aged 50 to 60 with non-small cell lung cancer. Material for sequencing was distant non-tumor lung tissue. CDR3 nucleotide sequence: TGTGCCAGCAGTCCGATGGGGAACACTGAAGCTTTCTTT. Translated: CASSPMGNTEAFF.